This TCR beta chain stems from a study of metastatic and nonmetastatic thyroid tumors. Looking at the study overall: The comparison covered peripheral blood and tumor or nodule tissue in malignant and benign thyroid patients. Findings and limits, study-wide: For both blood and tumor, malignant thyroid tumors reportedly showed significantly higher TCR beta diversity than benign nodules did.

Patients were all untreated before their thyroid surgery. This clone showed up just a few times. The antigen is undetermined. Per the germline V gene, CDR1 is SGHTA and CDR2 is FQGNSA. V was trimmed by 1 base and J by 9 bases, leaving 7 bases between them. The CDR3 extends over 12 amino acids. In the original analysis: A classifier of distant metastasis in papillary thyroid cancer was built from CDR3 differences (across clinicopathological groups). With MiXCR, TCRdb called clones anew from the PCR reads. TCRdb's processing, not the authors' own work, is the source of the V and J calls. The repertoire includes about 14,000 clones, less than 35% of them detected once, and 20% to 30% sits in the top ten.

The receptor was derived from a female donor with papillary thyroid cancer or a benign thyroid nodule (not recorded which). Some clones in this sample may be carry-over from other donors' samples. The V and J genes are TRBV7-2 and TRBJ2-1; D perhaps matches TRBD2 (5 bases). Input material: tumor tissue. The CDR3: CASSLVASEQFF. CDR3 bases: TGTGCCAGCAGCTTAGTAGCGTCTGAGCAGTTCTTC.